This T cell receptor (beta chain) was found in a study of shared clonotypes between healthy human individuals. Per sorted-subset replicate PCR, input was approximately 200 ng DNA, representing roughly 30,000 T cell genomes. Clones were sequenced by immunoSEQ multiplex PCR, and TCRdb holds only the in-frame ones, with some missing. The table includes more than 500,000 clones, 85% to 95% detected once. On this clone itself: Its antigen remains unknown.

The study, taken as a whole, reports: Generally, estimated richness proved larger in naive subsets than it did in memory subsets. Compared with clonotypes that all four donors shared, non-shared clonotypes had lower generation probabilities.

The CDR3 extends over 13 amino acids. Germline V gene lookup returns CDR1 PRHDT and CDR2 FYEKMQ (reference sequence). Unmatched junction bases numbered 11, after V lost 5 bases and J lost 11 bases. Naive CD8 isolation took CD45RO-negative cells positively selected for CCR7 and excluded terminally differentiated effector memory CD45RA+ cells. Sequences were obtained from naive CD8+ T cells sorted from blood. The clonotype was recovered from a woman in her twenties or thirties in good health. The genes are TRBV13 and TRBJ1-1, with 7 bases matching TRBD1. Written as DNA, the CDR3 is TGTGCCAGCAGCATACGCCAGGGGGTGCAGGCTTTCTTT. It encodes CASSIRQGVQAFF.